The clone carrying this T cell receptor (beta chain) ranks as medium-sized. Its antigen is unknown. This record comes from a study of OX40 agonist ivuxolimab in advanced cancers. Study overall: Patients took ivuxolimab, an agonistic anti-OX40 (CD134) antibody.

Repertoires were generated with immunoSEQ multiplex PCR, while TCRdb's copy carries only in-frame clones and drops some. This repertoire shows around 60,000 clones, under 90% found once; its top ten account for less than 2.5%. Study results and limitations: The work left the antigen specificity of expanded peripheral T cells undetermined.

The CDR3 has 14 residues. Germline V CDR1 and CDR2: ENHRY, SYGVKD. V dropped 4 bases and J dropped 9 bases, with 18 bases sitting between them. The receptor comes from an adult with an advanced solid tumor such as melanoma, head and neck, liver or kidney cancer. Here the sequenced sample was CD4+ or CD8+ T cells sorted from blood, taken in a trial of the OX40 agonist ivuxolimab. The genes are TRBV10-3 and TRBJ1-2; D gene ambiguous. The CDR3 is CAISGAADVGRYTF. The CDR3, as DNA: TGTGCCATCAGTGGCGCGGCAGACGTCGGGCGCTACACCTTC.